The rows below give T cell receptor beta chains drawn from one sample of a study of cytomegalovirus exposure and HLA in healthy donors. Clones were read by immunoSEQ multiplex PCR, and TCRdb kept only the in-frame ones, dropping some. This sample carries about 49,000 clones, 94% of them seen once, and the ten largest clones take about 7.8%. What was sequenced was PBMCs. Receptors originate from a woman under 30 in good health and CMV-seropositive. Both conserved end residues are part of each CDR3. Fields, in order: J gene, V gene, clone size, CDR3 length, D gene, CDR3 DNA, CDR3 protein. D genes are given only for firm matches. The size entry is marked missing in some rows and otherwise reads once, few, many or a size class.

>TRBJ1-6|TRBV10-2|-|20|TRBD1
TGCGCCAGCAGAGTGGCCCCGGACAGGGGGATGGCGTCCTATAATTCACCCCTCCACTTT
CASRVAPDRGMASYNSPLHF
>TRBJ1-4|TRBV30|-|14|-
TGTGCCTGGAACCAACAGGGAAAGGCTGAAAAACTGTTTTTT
CAWNQQGKAEKLFF
>TRBJ2-7|TRBV11-2|-|16|-
TGTGCCAGCAGCTTAGTAGGCGGGACTGGATTCTACGAGCAGTACTTC
CASSLVGGTGFYEQYF
>TRBJ2-5|TRBV12-5|-|15|-
TGTGCTAGTGGTTTGGTACCCCCGGGAGCAGAGACCCAGTACTTC
CASGLVPPGAETQYF
>TRBJ1-2|TRBV7-9|-|13|-
TGTGCCAGCAGCGCCGTGGGGGCGGAAGGCTACACCTTC
CASSAVGAEGYTF
>TRBJ2-3|TRBV7-9|-|17|-
TGTGCCAGCAGCTTAGAAGGCGCTAGGAGTAACACAGATACGCAGTATTTT
CASSLEGARSNTDTQYF
>TRBJ2-2|TRBV11-3|-|17|TRBD2
TGTGCCAGCAGCTGGACTAGCGGGAGTCCTGGGGCCGGGGAGCTGTTTTTT
CASSWTSGSPGAGELFF
>TRBJ2-5|TRBV9|-|15|TRBD2
TGTGCCAGCAGCGCCTCCGGGGGGGGTTCGGGGACCCAGTACTTC
CASSASGGGSGTQYF
>TRBJ2-3|TRBV19|-|16|TRBD2
TGTGCCAGTAGTATGGTCACTAGCGGTTGGTCAGATACGCAGTATTTT
CASSMVTSGWSDTQYF
>TRBJ1-5|TRBV28|-|16|TRBD1
TGTGCCAGCAGTACCACCGGGACAGGCACCAATCAGCCCCAGCATTTT
CASSTTGTGTNQPQHF
>TRBJ2-1|TRBV5-6|-|17|TRBD2
TGTGCCAGCAGCTTGGGGCCTCTAGCGGGAGTTCCCAATGAGCAGTTCTTC
CASSLGPLAGVPNEQFF
>TRBJ1-5|TRBV4-3|-|16|-
TGCGCCAGCAGCCAAGATCTGGGCCTTAGCAATCAGCCCCAGCATTTT
CASSQDLGLSNQPQHF
>TRBJ2-7|TRBV11-2|-|16|TRBD2
TGTGCCAGCAGCCCACCGCTAGCGGGAGGACGGAGAGAGCAGTACTTC
CASSPPLAGGRREQYF
>TRBJ2-3|TRBV7-3|once|17|-
TGTGCCAGCAGCTTTAAAAGCCCGGGATTATACGGAGATACGCAGTATTTT
CASSFKSPGLYGDTQYF
>TRBJ2-5|TRBV28|-|15|-
TGTGCCAGCAGTTTGACAGGTCGGTACCAAGAGACCCAGTACTTC
CASSLTGRYQETQYF
>TRBJ2-1|TRBV27|-|13|TRBD2
TGTGCCAGCAGTTTAGGACTAGGGAATGAGCAGTTCTTC
CASSLGLGNEQFF
>TRBJ2-7|TRBV9|-|15|TRBD2
TGTGCCAGCAGCGTGGGACTAGCGGGAGCTCACGAGCAGTACTTC
CASSVGLAGAHEQYF
>TRBJ2-3|TRBV29-1|-|11|-
TGCAGCGTGAGAAGCACAGATACGCAGTATTTT
CSVRSTDTQYF
>TRBJ2-7|TRBV5-5|-|16|TRBD2
TGTGCCAGCAGCTTGGGGACTAGCGGGAGGGCCTACGAGCAGTACTTC
CASSLGTSGRAYEQYF
>TRBJ2-1|TRBV18|-|14|-
TGTGCCAGCTCACCGGGGCTCGGGCCGGATGAGCAGTTCTTC
CASSPGLGPDEQFF
>TRBJ2-2|TRBV30|-|15|-
TGTGCCTGGAGATTGGAGGGATGGGACACCGGGGAGCTGTTTTTT
CAWRLEGWDTGELFF
>TRBJ1-2|TRBV18|-|17|-
TGTGCCAGCTCACCACAGGGTGCGCAGAGGGCTAACTATGGCTACACCTTC
CASSPQGAQRANYGYTF
>TRBJ2-7|TRBV5-1|-|16|TRBD2
TGCGCCAGCAGCTTGGGTCTAGGCGGGAGGTCCTTCGAGCAGTACTTC
CASSLGLGGRSFEQYF
>TRBJ2-3|TRBV7-9|-|17|-
TGTGCCAGCAGCTTAGATGCTCCTTTCGACGGGACAGATACGCAGTATTTT
CASSLDAPFDGTDTQYF
>TRBJ2-7|TRBV7-9|-|17|-
TGTGCCAGCAGCCCTCTCCCCCCGACAAATCCCTCCTACGAGCAGTACTTC
CASSPLPPTNPSYEQYF
>TRBJ1-2|TRBV5-1|-|15|TRBD1
TGCGCCAGCAGCTTGGCCACAGGGGGGGCCTATGGCTACACCTTC
CASSLATGGAYGYTF
>TRBJ2-3|TRBV19|-|14|TRBD1
TGTGCCAGTAGTGGGACAGGGGTCGCAGATACGCAGTATTTT
CASSGTGVADTQYF
>TRBJ2-2|TRBV19|once|18|TRBD1
TGTGCCAGTAGTATCCGGACAGGGGGCCTTATGAACACCGGGGAGCTGTTTTTT
CASSIRTGGLMNTGELFF
>TRBJ2-3|TRBV5-4|once|19|-
TGTGCCAGCAGCCACCCCGGACAGCGGTCGGGCTTTAGCACAGATACGCAGTATTTT
CASSHPGQRSGFSTDTQYF
>TRBJ1-1|TRBV6-1|-|15|-
TGTGCCAGCAGTGAGTGGGGGAGGGTGGACACTGAAGCTTTCTTT
CASSEWGRVDTEAFF
>TRBJ1-1|TRBV4-2|-|17|TRBD1
TGTGCCAGCACCTCGACGGGACAGGGGAACCGGGGCACTGAAGCTTTCTTT
CASTSTGQGNRGTEAFF
>TRBJ2-3|TRBV28|-|16|TRBD2
TGTGCCAGCAGTCCTCTCTTAGCGGGAGATCGAGATACGCAGTATTTT
CASSPLLAGDRDTQYF
>TRBJ2-7|TRBV29-1|-|14|TRBD1
TGCAGCGTTGATTCAGGGGGCGCAGGTTACGAGCAGTACTTC
CSVDSGGAGYEQYF
>TRBJ1-6|TRBV27|-|14|-
TGTGCCAGCAGTTTCTCACAGAATAATTCACCCCTCCACTTT
CASSFSQNNSPLHF
>TRBJ2-3|TRBV27|-|12|-
TGTGCCAGCAGTCCTAACACAGATACGCAGTATTTT
CASSPNTDTQYF